The 24 T cell receptor beta chains in this list originate from one sample, sequenced in a study of cytomegalovirus exposure and HLA in healthy donors. PCR primers comprised 60 Vbeta and 13 Jbeta primers. Sequencing was performed with immunoSEQ multiplex PCR; in TCRdb, only in-frame clones are kept and a portion is missing. The repertoire consists of 65,000 to 95,000 clones, with 60% to 85% occurring once and the leading ten covering less than 6%. Specimen: PBMCs. These receptors were obtained from a male donor in good health and CMV-seropositive.

V gene TRBV12-5 combines with J gene TRBJ1-3; D unclear. Germline CDR1 LGHNT, CDR2 FRNRAP. The CDR3 length is 17 residues. V lost 0 bases and J 0 bases, leaving 12 bases between the germline ends. The CDR3 spells CASGLVVSGGSGNTIYF. In DNA, the CDR3 is TGTGCTAGTGGTTTGGTTGTATCCGGAGGCTCTGGAAACACCATATATTTT.

The V and J genes are TRBV7-9 and TRBJ2-6; 8 positions match TRBD1. This CDR3 contains 17 residues. After removal of 5 bases from V and 2 bases from J, the junction contained 8 bases not matched to a gene. Germline V gene lookup returns CDR1 SEHNR and CDR2 FQNEAQ (reference sequence). In DNA form, the CDR3 reads TGTGCCAGCAGCGGACAGGGTAGATCTACTGGGGCCAACGTCCTGACTTTC. It translates to CASSGQGRSTGANVLTF. Full variable domain (rest looked up from reference TRBV7-9 and TRBJ2-6): DTGVSQNPRHKITKRGQNVTFRCDPISEHNRLYWYRQTLGQGPEFLTYFQNEAQLEKSRLLSDRFSAERPKGSFSTLEIQRTEQGDSAMYLCASSGQGRSTGANVLTFGAGSRLTVL.

The sample holds a few counts of this clone. The CDR3 DNA follows: TGTGCCAGTAGGAGACAGGGGGTAGAGGAAAAACTGTTTTTT. Translating it yields CASRRQGVEEKLFF. The chain combines TRBV19 with TRBJ1-4; 9 bases fit TRBD1. Losses at the gene ends were 6 bases for V and 8 bases for J; bases not matched to a gene: 7. The CDR3 is 14 amino acids. The germline V gene has CDR1 LNHDA and CDR2 SQIVND (reference sequence).

V usage is TRBV5-8 and J usage is TRBJ1-2; D unclear. Germline V lookup: CDR1 SGHTS, CDR2 YDEGEE. The length of the CDR3 is 14 residues. The V end was cut by 4 bases, the J end by 4 bases, with 14 bases between. The CDR3 DNA reads as TGTGCCAGCAGCCCTAATGGGGAGGCCTATGGCTACACCTTC. Translated, it gives CASSPNGEAYGYTF.

The chain couples TRBV7-8 to TRBJ2-7, with 13 bases fitting TRBD2. This CDR3 has 17 amino acids. V gave up 4 bases and J gave up 1 base; unmatched junction bases: 7. Per germline, CDR1 SGHVS and CDR2 FQNEAQ. The CDR3 bases are TGTGCCAGCAGCTCGAGGACTAGCGGGAGAACTTCCTACGAGCAGTACTTC. Translated: CASSSRTSGRTSYEQYF.

A single count supports this clone. V is TRBV27 and J is TRBJ2-1; D perhaps matches TRBD2 (6 bases). The ends were cut back, 6 bases at V and 1 base at J, with 13 bases in the middle. Looked up from germline, CDR1 is MNHEY and CDR2 is SMNVEV (reference sequence). The CDR3 has 15 amino acids. The CDR3 DNA is TGTGCCAGCAGCTCCAGCGGGTGGTCCTACAATGAGCAGTTCTTC. This sequence encodes CASSSSGWSYNEQFF.

The V gene is TRBV4-1, the J gene TRBJ2-1; D ambiguous. Germline CDR1 is MGHRA and CDR2 is YSYEKL. V was shortened by 0 bases and J by 0 bases, with 9 bases between the two germline ends. The CDR3 has 16 residues. The CDR3 coding sequence is TGCGCCAGCAGCCAAGAGGAGCATAACTCCTACAATGAGCAGTTCTTC. Its translation is CASSQEEHNSYNEQFF.

The chain joins TRBV6-4 to TRBJ2-3, with D perhaps matching TRBD2 (5 bases). Germline assignment: CDR1 MRHNA and CDR2 SNTAGT. The CDR3 sequence is 13 residues long. Trimming cost V 6 bases and J 6 bases, with 13 bases left between them. This CDR3 is CASSRTESDTQYF. The CDR3 DNA reads TGTGCCAGCAGCAGGACTGAATCGGATACGCAGTATTTT.

This chain joins TRBV7-9 and TRBJ2-5; maybe TRBD2 (5 bases). The end of the DNA aligns better with TRBJ2-7, so the J call may be wrong. The CDR3 has 14 residues. Germline CDR1 reads SEHNR; CDR2 reads FQNEAQ (reference sequence). CDR3 sequence (DNA): TGTGCCAGCAGCTTAGTTAGTTGGGGAGACGAGCAGTACTTC. Its translation: CASSLVSWGDEQYF.

Only a few counts were recorded for this clone. V and J are TRBV5-4 and TRBJ2-2; 9 nucleotides agree with TRBD1. The CDR3 is 16 residues long. V trimming: 4 bases; J trimming: 4 bases; junction bases outside the gene matches: 8. CDR1 and CDR2 (germline): SGHNT, YYREEE (reference sequence). As DNA, the CDR3 is TGTGCCAGCAGCGCCACAGGGGGCGCGGGCACCGGGGAGCTGTTTTTT. This translates into CASSATGGAGTGELFF.

The chain's CDR3 is CASALGGTDTQYF. DNA of the CDR3: TGTGCTAGTGCGCTAGGGGGCACAGATACGCAGTATTTT. The rearrangement links TRBV12-5 to TRBJ2-3; possibly TRBD1 for D (5 bases). Germline V gene data show CDR1 as LGHNT and CDR2 as FRNRAP. The CDR3 consists of 13 residues. The V and J ends lost 7 bases and 1 base respectively, with 9 bases between them.

The chain joins TRBV30 to TRBJ1-5, with 7 bases identical to TRBD1. The length of the CDR3 is 17 residues. V lost 3 bases and J lost 2; bases outside the gene matches: 13. From germline, CDR1 is GTSNPN and CDR2 SVGIG (reference sequence). The DNA for the CDR3 is TGTGCCTGGAGGACGAGGACGACAGGGTATGGCAATCAGCCCCAGCATTTT. Its protein is CAWRTRTTGYGNQPQHF.

As DNA, the CDR3 is TGCAGTGCTAGCCCGAGGGAGCAGTACTTC. Protein: CSASPREQYF. This sequence joins TRBV20-1 and TRBJ2-7; D not resolved. This CDR3 region has 10 residues. Germline assignment: CDR1 DFQATT and CDR2 SNEGSKA (reference sequence). V lost 3 bases and J 7 bases, leaving 7 bases between the germline ends.

Details on this clone: An end of the junction does not agree with germline; a read error may underlie this. The V gene is TRBV7-7, the J gene TRBJ2-3, with D possibly being TRBD1 (5 bases). The CDR3 loop spans 13 amino acids. Germline V CDR1 and CDR2: SSHAT, FNYEAQ (reference sequence). CDR3 residues: CASSLRREDTQYF. The CDR3 DNA reads TGTGCTAGCAGCTTACGCAGGGAAGATACGCAGTATTTT.

This rearrangement joins TRBV7-8 to TRBJ2-1; TRBD2 matches at 10 bases. The CDR3 is 17 amino acids. CDR1 and CDR2 (germline): SGHVS, FQNEAQ. After removal of 4 bases from V and 5 bases from J, the junction contained 11 bases not matched to a gene. CDR3 loop: CASSSKPGLARNNEQFF. In nucleotides, the CDR3 is TGTGCCAGCAGCTCAAAACCGGGACTAGCGAGAAACAATGAGCAGTTCTTC.

This clone was detected once. The rearrangement links TRBV15 to TRBJ2-2, with 9 bases that match TRBD1. The germline CDR1 and CDR2 sequences are LNHNV and YYDKDF (reference sequence). This CDR3 has 16 residues. Trimming took 2 bases from V and 6 from J; bases not matched to a gene: 7. CDR3 nucleotide sequence: TGTGCCACCAGCAGACCCCGGGACAGGGAATCCGGGGAGCTGTTTTTT. Encoded protein: CATSRPRDRESGELFF.

The chain links TRBV9 to TRBJ2-1; the D gene is possibly TRBD1 (6 bases). The V gene's germline CDR1 is SGDLS and CDR2 YYNGEE. V lost 3 bases, J lost 7 bases, and 17 bases lay in between. The CDR3 loop spans 15 amino acids. The CDR3 region is CASSARQVLENEQFF. The CDR3, as DNA: TGTGCCAGCAGCGCCCGACAGGTTTTGGAGAATGAGCAGTTCTTC.

The chain carries TRBV13 and TRBJ2-7; D perhaps matches TRBD2 (6 bases). There are 15 residues in the CDR3. The V end lost 5 bases, the J end lost 0 bases, and 14 bases lay between the germline ends. Germline V CDR1 and CDR2: PRHDT, FYEKMQ (reference sequence). CDR3 coding DNA: TGTGCCAGCAGCCCCGGGGACTCCTACTCCTACGAGCAGTACTTC. This gives the protein CASSPGDSYSYEQYF.

V and J are TRBV19 and TRBJ1-6, with D tentatively TRBD1 (5 bases). Germline V gene sequence: CDR1 LNHDA, CDR2 SQIVND (reference sequence). The V end was cut by 3 bases, the J end by 9 bases, with 9 bases between. CDR3 length equals 13 residues. CDR3 DNA sequence: TGTGCCAGTAGTATCGGGACTATTTCACCCCTCCACTTT. This sequence encodes CASSIGTISPLHF.

The V and J genes are TRBV5-1 and TRBJ2-5, with D tentatively TRBD2 (6 bases). Trimming took off 3 bases at V and 2 bases at J, with 14 bases between the two ends. The CDR3 totals 15 residues. Germline V lookup: CDR1 SGHRS, CDR2 YFSETQ. The CDR3: CASSSITGDQETQYF. The CDR3 nucleotides are TGCGCCAGCAGCTCGATTACGGGAGATCAAGAGACCCAGTACTTC.

V and J are TRBV7-7 and TRBJ2-2; D gene ambiguous. This CDR3 is 15 amino acids long. The V end was cut by 5 bases, the J end by 5 bases, with 15 bases between. Germline CDR1 and CDR2: SSHAT and FNYEAQ (reference sequence). The CDR3 DNA is TGTGCCAGCAGCCCGTATCGGTCCGGGACCGGGGAGCTGTTTTTT. Its translation is CASSPYRSGTGELFF.

V gene TRBV7-6 combines with J gene TRBJ1-5; D may be TRBD1 (5 bases). V was cut by 4 bases and J by 7 bases, with 14 bases left in between. Germline loops: CDR1 SGHVS, CDR2 FNYEAQ. There are 14 residues in the CDR3. CDR3 nucleotides: TGTGCCAGCAGCTACGGGGGGTCGGAACAGCCCCAGCATTTT. This gives the protein CASSYGGSEQPQHF.

The chain recombines TRBV5-8 with TRBJ2-3; D uncertain. This CDR3 region has 15 residues. V lost 3 bases, J lost 0 bases, and 11 bases lay in between. Germline CDR1 reads SGHTS; CDR2 reads YDEGEE. The CDR3 sequence: CASSSSDSSTDTQYF. The CDR3 bases are TGTGCCAGCAGCTCCAGCGATAGTAGCACAGATACGCAGTATTTT.

The chain is built from TRBV7-3 and TRBJ2-1; D gene unclear. Looked up from germline, CDR1 is SGHTA and CDR2 is FQGTGA. Trimming removed 4 bases at V and 9 bases at J, with 10 bases between. The CDR3 has 12 residues. For the CDR3, the DNA is TGTGCCAGCAGCTCCGCAGCGAGTGAGCAGTTCTTC. It yields the protein CASSSAASEQFF. The full variable domain, in which reference TRBV7-3 and TRBJ2-1 provide the parts outside the CDR3, is GAGVSQTPSNKVTEKGKYVELRCDPISGHTALYWYRQSLGQGPEFLIYFQGTGAADDSGLPNDRFFAVRPEGSVSTLKIQRTERGDSAVYLCASSSAASEQFFGPGTRLTVL.